The entry below describes one T cell receptor (beta chain). Its cognate antigen is unknown. Sequence at one end of the junction differs from germline and may be a read error. The CDR3 is made up of 15 amino acids. Germline assignment: CDR1 KGHSH and CDR2 LQKENI. The data were taken from a study of blood T cells in healthy people across ages. Study-level points and caveats: Relative to aged donors, long-lived donors carried more naive CD4+ cells and displayed higher diversity. The study could not conclusively compare naive and antigen-experienced cells, given its unsorted PBMCs.

The authors ran a second PCR of about 6 to 11 cycles using a sample-barcoded 5' primer and a J-beta primer mix. MiXCR was run by TCRdb on the 5' RACE reads, yielding one entry per CDR3 protein. The sample comprises about a million distinct CDR3 sequences, around two fifths of which are singletons, and roughly 13% rests with the top ten. Researchers collected around 10 milliliters of peripheral blood from every single donor. Per individual sample, total RNA of at least 6 micrograms was extracted. This receptor was obtained from a man between 18 and 35 years old in good health. Sequencing was done on a sample of blood. This chain links TRBV18 with TRBJ1-6, with TRBD1 matching over 8 bases. As DNA, the CDR3 is TGTGCCAGCTCACCAGGGACAGGTGAAAATTCACCCCCCCACTTT. It yields the protein CASSPGTGENSPPHF.